The 25 T cell receptor beta chains given below trace back to one sample, sequenced in a study of metastatic and nonmetastatic thyroid tumors. Using MiXCR, TCRdb re-called clones from the PCR reads. The sample shows approximately 12,000 clones, roughly 21% of them seen only once. No treatment of any kind had been given to any patient before thyroid surgery. What was sequenced was adjacent normal tissue. The receptors come from a female donor with papillary thyroid cancer or a benign thyroid nodule (not recorded which). Some clones in this sample may be carry-over from other donors' samples.

This clone was counted at least ten times. The chain is built from TRBV4-1 and TRBJ2-2; unclear D gene. Germline V lookup: CDR1 MGHRA, CDR2 YSYEKL. With 2 bases removed from V and 1 base from J, the gap between germline ends came to 11 bases. The CDR3 covers 16 residues. The CDR3 sequence: CASSQFPRQNTGELFF. CDR3 bases: TGCGCCAGCAGCCAATTTCCGCGACAGAACACCGGGGAGCTGTTTTTT.

The chain links TRBV6-2 or TRBV6-3 to TRBJ1-2; D gene unclear. This CDR3 has 13 amino acids. The germline V gene has CDR1 MNHEY and CDR2 SVGEGT. Trimming left V 2 bases short and J 5 bases short, with 9 bases between. The CDR3 DNA is TGTGCCAGCAGTTACCGCGGACCGTATGGCTACACCTTC. It translates to CASSYRGPYGYTF.

This chain links TRBV19 with TRBJ2-2; 7 nucleotides match TRBD2. Germline loops: CDR1 LNHDA, CDR2 SQIVND (reference sequence). V lost 6 bases and J lost 5; bases outside the gene matches: 6. CDR3 size: 14 residues. DNA of the CDR3: TGTGCCAGTAGCAGGGACTACCCTACCGGGGAGCTGTTTTTT. Translated, it gives CASSRDYPTGELFF.

This clone appeared many times. The V call is TRBV5-1, the J call TRBJ2-6, with D perhaps matching TRBD1 (5 bases). The CDR3 spans 16 residues. V was trimmed by 4 bases and J by 0 bases, leaving 11 bases between them. The germline gives CDR1 SGHRS, CDR2 YFSETQ. The CDR3 spells CASSTGHSSGANVLTF. The CDR3 region has the DNA TGCGCCAGCAGCACCGGACACAGCTCTGGGGCCAACGTCCTGACTTTC.

V is TRBV30 and J is TRBJ1-1, with no clear D. V lost 3 bases to trimming and J lost 5 bases, with 13 bases between them. This CDR3 has 13 residues. Germline CDR1 is GTSNPN and CDR2 is SVGIG (reference sequence). As DNA, the CDR3 is TGTGCCTGGAGGGGGAAGGGATGGACTGAAGCTTTCTTT. It specifies CAWRGKGWTEAFF.

The rearrangement uses TRBV12-3 or TRBV12-4 and TRBJ1-1, with 7 positions matching TRBD1. The junction had 6 bases not matched to a gene; V was cut back by 5 bases and J by 9 bases. The CDR3 length is 12 residues. CDR3 sequence (DNA): TGTGCCAGCAGTCTTGCCAGGGGGAAAGCTTTCTTT. Its translation: CASSLARGKAFF.

This clone has just a few counts. J is TRBJ1-2 and V is TRBV13, with D uncertain. The CDR3 consists of 15 residues. Per germline, CDR1 PRHDT and CDR2 FYEKMQ (reference sequence). The V and J ends lost 0 bases and 5 bases respectively, with 13 bases between them. The chain's CDR3 is CASSLGVTGGYGYTF. In nucleotides, the CDR3 is TGTGCCAGCAGCTTAGGGGTAACCGGAGGGTATGGCTACACCTTC.

This clone was seen at least ten times. The V call is TRBV7-6, the J call TRBJ2-7; the match to TRBD1 covers 9 bases. The V and J ends lost 1 base and 5 bases, in that order; junction bases with no gene match: 6. In germline, CDR1 is SGHVS, CDR2 FNYEAQ. The length of the CDR3 is 15 residues. This CDR3 reads CASSLGTGGRNEQYF. CDR3 in DNA: TGTGCCAGCAGCTTAGGTACAGGGGGCCGAAACGAGCAGTACTTC.

Note on this clone: One junction end disagrees with the germline gene, perhaps due to a read error. The chain couples TRBV5-6 to TRBJ2-7, with 7 bases fitting TRBD2. Germline assignment: CDR1 SGHDT and CDR2 YYEEEE. The length of the CDR3 is 17 residues. Here the CDR3 DNA reads TGTGCCAGCAGCCCGGGGGGATTAGCGGGCCCGACCTACGATCAGTACTTC. Translation gives CASSPGGLAGPTYDQYF.

There are a few counts of this clone. The gene calls are TRBV7-3 and TRBJ2-1, with 7 bases aligning to TRBD2. This CDR3 comprises 18 residues. Germline trimming cut 1 base from V and 3 bases from J; bases unmatched to any gene: 12. Germline CDR1 SGHTA, CDR2 FQGTGA. In DNA, the CDR3 is TGTGCCAGCAGCTTAAATGTAGCGGGCCCAGGGTACTACAATGAGCAGTTCTTC. This translates into CASSLNVAGPGYYNEQFF.

This clone came up a few times. The chain joins TRBV14 to TRBJ2-2; TRBD2 agrees at 10 bases. V lost 1 base to trimming and J lost 4 bases; unmatched junction nucleotides: 3. CDR1 and CDR2 from the germline V gene are SGHDN and FVKESK. This CDR3 has 16 amino acids. CDR3 amino acids: CASSQVGTSATGELFF. CDR3 in DNA: TGTGCCAGCAGCCAAGTTGGGACTAGCGCCACCGGGGAGCTGTTTTTT.

By proportion, this clone is medium-sized. The CDR3 region has the DNA TGTGCCAGCAGTACCGGGCGAAACTATGGCTACACCTTC. Translation gives CASSTGRNYGYTF. The chain recombines TRBV6-2 or TRBV6-3 with TRBJ1-2; unclear D gene. V was shortened by 5 bases and J by 2 bases, with 9 bases between the two germline ends. The CDR3 consists of 13 residues. CDR1 and CDR2 (germline): MNHEY, SVGEGT.

The J gene is TRBJ2-7, the V gene TRBV6-1; 11 bases map to TRBD2. CDR1 is MNHNS and CDR2 is SASEGT in the germline V gene. Unmatched junction bases numbered 13, after V lost 7 bases and J lost 5 bases. CDR3 length: 16 residues. This CDR3 reads CASTYTTSGSTHEQYF. CDR3 sequence (DNA): TGTGCCAGCACCTACACAACTAGCGGGAGTACTCACGAGCAGTACTTC.

This clone is medium-sized by share. V gene TRBV19 combines with J gene TRBJ1-6; maybe TRBD1 (6 bases). The CDR3 runs to 13 residues. Per germline, CDR1 LNHDA and CDR2 SQIVND (reference sequence). The V end lost 9 bases, the J end lost 10 bases, and 16 bases lay between the germline ends. The CDR3 DNA is TGTGCCAGCTCATACAGGGTCGGATCACCCCTCCACTTT. Amino acids: CASSYRVGSPLHF.

On this clone: At one end the junction does not follow the germline gene, possibly because of a read error. The V call is TRBV6-2 or TRBV6-3, the J call TRBJ2-1; no clear D. Germline V CDR1 and CDR2: MNHEY, SVGEGT. The CDR3 runs 15 residues. CDR3 nucleotide sequence: TGTGCCACCAGACGCCGGACGGATTCCTACACTGAGCAGTTCTTC. It yields the protein CATRRRTDSYTEQFF.

This clone was counted many times. This chain joins TRBV18 and TRBJ2-2; D perhaps matches TRBD1 (6 bases). V was cut by 1 base and J by 0 bases, with 9 bases left in between. The CDR3 runs to 16 residues. Germline CDR1 KGHSH, CDR2 LQKENI. The CDR3, as DNA: TGTGCCAGCTCACCACGCCGGACAGCGAACACCGGGGAGCTGTTTTTT. This codes for CASSPRRTANTGELFF.

This clone is medium-sized within its sample. The chain employs TRBV12-3 or TRBV12-4 and TRBJ1-6; 7 nucleotides match TRBD1. After removal of 6 bases from V and 10 bases from J, the junction contained 6 bases not matched to a gene. This CDR3 has 13 residues. The CDR3 DNA follows: TGTGCCAGCAGCTGGGACAGCGACTCACCCCTCCACTTT. This gives the protein CASSWDSDSPLHF.

By share of the sample, this clone is medium-sized. The CDR3 is CAISDNGQLSSYNEQFF. The CDR3, as DNA: TGTGCCATCAGTGATAACGGACAGTTGAGCTCCTACAATGAGCAGTTCTTC. The chain combines TRBV10-3 with TRBJ2-1; weak D call: TRBD1 (6 bases). The V gene's germline CDR1 is ENHRY and CDR2 SYGVKD. This CDR3 is 17 amino acids long. V lost 3 bases and J 0 bases, leaving 15 bases between the germline ends.

This clone has at least ten counts. This chain connects TRBV18 to TRBJ2-7; TRBD2 aligns across 7 bases. Germline V gene data show CDR1 as KGHSH and CDR2 as LQKENI. The CDR3 runs to 14 residues. Trimming at V came to 3 bases and at J to 6 bases, leaving 8 bases not matched to a gene. As DNA, the CDR3 is TGTGCCAGCTCACCGACTAGCCCACAGATCGAGCAGTACTTC. Protein product: CASSPTSPQIEQYF.

The sample holds many counts of this clone. A read error may explain this, as a much larger clone is one base away. The same CDR3 also results from other DNA sequences found in this sample. The chain is built from TRBV5-1 and TRBJ2-7; D uncertain. CDR1 and CDR2 (germline): SGHRS, YFSETQ. CDR3 length equals 14 residues. Deletions cut 2 bases from V and 3 bases from J, with 12 bases between. CDR3 in amino acids: CASSLVSTSYEQYF. Here the CDR3 DNA reads TGCGCCAGCAGCTTAGTGTCGACGAGCTACGAGCAGTACTTC.

Only a few counts were recorded for this clone. The chain has TRBV10-3 and TRBJ2-1; D uncertain. The CDR3 totals 12 residues. Trimming stripped 3 bases from V and 3 bases from J, with 3 bases between. In germline, CDR1 is ENHRY, CDR2 SYGVKD. Here the CDR3 DNA reads TGTGCCATCAGTGATAGCTACAATGAGCAGTTCTTC. This gives the protein CAISDSYNEQFF.

The chain couples TRBV4-3 to TRBJ2-3; D uncertain. CDR1 LGHNA and CDR2 YSLEER come from the germline V gene. CDR3 length: 14 amino acids. V lost 1 base and J lost 1, with 6 bases in between. The CDR3 DNA sequence: TGCGCCAGCAGCCAAGGTGGGGGCACAGATACGCAGTATTTT. Its protein product is CASSQGGGTDTQYF.

The chain has TRBV5-1 and TRBJ2-7; 11 bases line up with TRBD1. Trimming cost V 4 bases and J 4 bases; bases outside gene matches: 4. The CDR3 consists of 14 residues. CDR1 and CDR2 (germline): SGHRS, YFSETQ. DNA of the CDR3: TGCGCCAGCAGCATTGGACAGGGGGCTTACGAGCAGTACTTC. Its translation is CASSIGQGAYEQYF.

This clone rates as medium-sized (0.01 to 0.1%). The rearrangement uses TRBV7-2 and TRBJ2-7, with 7 nucleotides matching TRBD2. The CDR3 length is 14 residues. J lost 4 bases, V lost 1 base, and 4 bases had no gene match. Germline CDR1 SGHTA, CDR2 FQGNSA. CDR3: CASSLGGLGYEQYF. The CDR3 nucleotides are TGTGCCAGCAGCTTAGGCGGACTAGGGTACGAGCAGTACTTC. The whole variable domain, filled in from reference TRBV7-2 and TRBJ2-7, reads GAGVSQSPSNKVTEKGKDVELRCDPISGHTALYWYRQSLGQGLEFLIYFQGNSAPDKSGLPSDRFSAERTGGSVSTLTIQRTQQEDSAVYLCASSLGGLGYEQYFGPGTRLTVT.

This clone was counted at least ten times. The rearrangement links TRBV13 to TRBJ2-1; 11 bases line up with TRBD1. V gave up 1 base and J gave up 14 bases; unmatched junction bases: 10. Germline-derived CDR1 and CDR2 are PRHDT and FYEKMQ (reference sequence). CDR3 length: 15 residues. DNA of the CDR3: TGTGCCAGCAGCTTAGCCGAGGACAGGGGGCTGAAGAAGTTCTTC. It is translated as CASSLAEDRGLKKFF.